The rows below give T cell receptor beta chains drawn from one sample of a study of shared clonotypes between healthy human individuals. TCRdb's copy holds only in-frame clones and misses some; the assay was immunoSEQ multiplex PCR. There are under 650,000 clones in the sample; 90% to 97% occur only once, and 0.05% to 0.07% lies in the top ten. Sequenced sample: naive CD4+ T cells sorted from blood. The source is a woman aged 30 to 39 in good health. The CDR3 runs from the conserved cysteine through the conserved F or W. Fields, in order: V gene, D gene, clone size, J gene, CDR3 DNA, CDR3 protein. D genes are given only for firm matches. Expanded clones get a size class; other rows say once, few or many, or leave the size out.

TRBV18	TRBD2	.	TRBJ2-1	TGTGCCAGCTCACCACTGTCGGGAGGGGGCTACAATGAGCAGTTCTTC	CASSPLSGGGYNEQFF
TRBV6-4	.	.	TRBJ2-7	TGTGCCAGCCACCAATGGGGGGACAACCCCTACGAGCAGTACTTC	CASHQWGDNPYEQYF
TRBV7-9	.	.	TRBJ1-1	TGTGCCAGCAGCTTAGCGGGGGAAGTGGGCACTGAAGCTTTCTTT	CASSLAGEVGTEAFF
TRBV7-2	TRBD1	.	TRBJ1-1	TGTGCCAGCAGCTTACCACGGGGGAGAGGACAGGGTCAAAAAGTTGAAGCTTTCTTT	CASSLPRGRGQGQKVEAFF
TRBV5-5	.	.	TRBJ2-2	TGTGCCAGCAGCTTGGTGGTTAACTTACCCGGGGAGCTGTTTTTT	CASSLVVNLPGELFF
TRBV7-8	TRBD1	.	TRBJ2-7	TGTGCCAGCAGAGAGTTGGGGACAGGGGTGAACGAGCAGTACTTC	CASRELGTGVNEQYF
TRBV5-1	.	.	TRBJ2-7	TGCGCCAGCAGCCGGGGACAAGACTACGAGCAGTACTTC	CASSRGQDYEQYF
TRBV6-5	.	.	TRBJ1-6	TGTGCCAGCAGCCGACGGAACCATAATTCACCCCTCCACTTT	CASSRRNHNSPLHF
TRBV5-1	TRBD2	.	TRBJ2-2	TGCGCCAGCAGCCCCTGGACTAGCGGGCGAGTGACCGGGGAGCTGTTTTTT	CASSPWTSGRVTGELFF
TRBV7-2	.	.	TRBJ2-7	TGTGCCAGCAGCCCCTTAATGTTGGACGACGAGCAGTACTTC	CASSPLMLDDEQYF
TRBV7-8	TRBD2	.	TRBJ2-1	TGTGCCAGCAGCCGCGGACTAGCGGGAATCTCCTACAATGAGCAGTTCTTC	CASSRGLAGISYNEQFF
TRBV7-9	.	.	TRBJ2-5	TGTGCCAGCAGCTTAAGCAGGACAACCTACCAAGAGACCCAGTACTTC	CASSLSRTTYQETQYF
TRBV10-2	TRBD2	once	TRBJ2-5	TGCGCCAGCAGTGAAGTACTAGCGGTAGAGACCCAGTACTTC	CASSEVLAVETQYF
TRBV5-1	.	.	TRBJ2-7	TGCGCCAGCAGCTTGGGGACGGCCGGGAACGAGCAGTACTTC	CASSLGTAGNEQYF
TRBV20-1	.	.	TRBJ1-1	TGCAGTGCTAGACTCCGACCTGAAGCTTTCTTT	CSARLRPEAFF
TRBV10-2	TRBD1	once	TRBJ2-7	TGCGCCAGCAGTCACCCGGGACAGGGGTCCGACGAGCAGTACTTC	CASSHPGQGSDEQYF
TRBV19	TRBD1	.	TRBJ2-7	TGTGCCAGTCGGTCGGGCAGGGGGAGCCACGAGCAGTACTTC	CASRSGRGSHEQYF
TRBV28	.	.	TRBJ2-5	TGTGCCAGCAGTTTAGGGGGCCGACTTCAAGAGACCCAGTACTTC	CASSLGGRLQETQYF
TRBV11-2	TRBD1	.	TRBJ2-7	TGTGCCAGCAGCGCCATCCAGGGGGCGAGTTTCTACGAGCAGTACTTC	CASSAIQGASFYEQYF
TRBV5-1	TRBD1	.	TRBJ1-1	TGCGCCAGCAGCGTGGGGACAGCCAACACTGAAGCTTTCTTT	CASSVGTANTEAFF
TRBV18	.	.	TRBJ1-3	TGTGCCAGCTCACCCCCGACAGACTTCTCTGGAAACACCATATATTTT	CASSPPTDFSGNTIYF
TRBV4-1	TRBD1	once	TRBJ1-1	TGCGCCAGCACAAAAGGGGCGATCAGGGGGAGAGCTTTCTTT	CASTKGAIRGRAFF